Given below is one T cell receptor beta chain in context. Other DNA sequences in the same sample also yield this CDR3. The method was immunoSEQ multiplex PCR; TCRdb's version includes in-frame clones alone and lacks a portion of them. The data contain about 1.5 million clones, 98% of them singletons. The data were taken from a study of shared clonotypes between healthy human individuals. The CDR3 spans 13 residues. The V end was cut by 2 bases, the J end by 5 bases, with 9 bases between. Germline V gene data show CDR1 as SGHTA and CDR2 as FQGNSA. The source is a man aged 30-40 years in good health. The sequencing input was naive CD4+ T cells sorted from blood. Subset in this sample: CD45RA+ positively selected. The rearrangement uses TRBV7-2 and TRBJ2-5; weak D call: TRBD2 (5 bases). The CDR3 spells CASSLRGRETQYF. The CDR3 DNA reads as TGTGCCAGCAGCTTACGGGGTAGGGAGACCCAGTACTTC.